These T cell receptor beta chains were read from a single sample in a study of PD-1 blockade in classical Hodgkin lymphoma. Measured with immunoSEQ multiplex PCR; TCRdb has only the in-frame clones, and not every one. The sample contains 40,000 to 55,000 clones, roughly 78% of which appear only once. Here the sequenced sample was peripheral blood mononuclear cells (PBMCs), taken before the fourth cycle of nivolumab. The receptors shown here come from a human donor with classical Hodgkin lymphoma. Both conserved end residues are trimmed from each CDR3.

12,TRBJ2-3,TRBV5-1,ASSWHGGTDTQY
12,TRBJ2-3,TRBV13,ASATSGGADTQY
12,TRBJ2-7,TRBV7-2,ASSQDYRSYEQY
13,TRBJ2-6,TRBV5-4,ASSLGGPGANVLT
14,TRBJ2-1,TRBV4-3,ASSLPPGQTYNEQF
11,TRBJ1-1,TRBV2,ASNPGGRTEAF
10,TRBJ2-5,TRBV19,ASSRGQETQY
13,TRBJ2-5,TRBV6-1,ASTGSGGAKETQY
13,TRBJ1-2,TRBV19,ASSIDHGGIYGYT
13,TRBJ1-4,TRBV5-4,ASSPQQATNEKLF
12,TRBJ2-3,TRBV5-1,ASSLEGGTDTQY
13,TRBJ1-5,TRBV19,ASSIDGTGLWPQH
13,TRBJ1-1,TRBV18,ASSSTPDFPTEAF
12,TRBJ2-4,TRBV11-1,ASGLAGGLGIQY
15,TRBJ2-3,TRBV12-2,ASRLFSGTGSPDTQY
11,TRBJ2-3,TRBV5-6,ASSLRSADTQY
13,TRBJ2-7,TRBV6-1,ASTQEGHLSYEQY
12,TRBJ1-6,TRBV7-9,ASSLSGWNSPLH
13,TRBJ2-7,TRBV7-2,ASSLQGTDGYEQY
13,TRBJ2-2,TRBV28,ASRTGVRGTGELF
13,TRBJ2-3,TRBV5-1,ASRRLAGAADTQY
12,TRBJ1-3,TRBV7-6,ASSLLGLGNTIY
10,TRBJ2-3,TRBV7-2,ASTLPEGTQY
12,TRBJ2-2,TRBV27,ASGKAGGTGELF
12,TRBJ2-7,TRBV5-1,ASSSDGPMYEQY
10,TRBJ2-3,TRBV7-9,ASSLAPDTQY
16,TRBJ2-3,TRBV4-3,ASSQDRPGTSLGYTQY
14,TRBJ2-7,TRBV7-8,ASSLSRTGRKDEQY
11,TRBJ1-2,TRBV28,ASTITSSYGYT
12,TRBJ1-1,TRBV5-1,ASSSQGGNTEAF
14,TRBJ2-3,TRBV5-1,ASSLGQRVSTDTQY
12,TRBJ1-5,TRBV19,ASTDRVRNQPQH
13,TRBJ2-5,TRBV5-5,ASSLAGQGWETQY
11,TRBJ1-2,TRBV5-1,ASSLEGDYGYT
13,TRBJ1-2,TRBV7-2,ASSPVQSGNYGYT
9,TRBJ1-1,TRBV6-6,ASRPDGEAF
11,TRBJ2-3,TRBV19,ASRPVGTDTQY
11,TRBJ1-1,TRBV9,ASSPARDTEAF
13,TRBJ1-2,TRBV5-5,ASSLVGGPSYGYT